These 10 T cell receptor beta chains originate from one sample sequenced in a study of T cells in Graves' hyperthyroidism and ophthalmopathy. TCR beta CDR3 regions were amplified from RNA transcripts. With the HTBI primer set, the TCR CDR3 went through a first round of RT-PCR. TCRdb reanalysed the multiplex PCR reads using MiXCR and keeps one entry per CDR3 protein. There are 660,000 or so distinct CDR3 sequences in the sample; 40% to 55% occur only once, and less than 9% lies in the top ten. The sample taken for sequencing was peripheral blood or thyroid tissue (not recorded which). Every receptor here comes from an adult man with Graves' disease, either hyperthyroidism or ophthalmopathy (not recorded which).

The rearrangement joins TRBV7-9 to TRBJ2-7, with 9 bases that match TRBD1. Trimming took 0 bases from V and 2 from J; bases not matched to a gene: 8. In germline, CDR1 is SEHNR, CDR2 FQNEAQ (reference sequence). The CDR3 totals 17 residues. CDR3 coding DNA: TGTGCCAGCAGCTTAGCGCAAAGGACAGGGGACCCCTACGAGCAGTACTTC. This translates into CASSLAQRTGDPYEQYF.

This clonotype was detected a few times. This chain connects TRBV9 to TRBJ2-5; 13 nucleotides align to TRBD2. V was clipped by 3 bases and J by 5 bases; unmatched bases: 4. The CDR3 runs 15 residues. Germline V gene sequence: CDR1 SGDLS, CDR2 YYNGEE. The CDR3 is CASSATSGRGETQYF. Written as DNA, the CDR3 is TGTGCCAGCAGCGCTACTAGCGGGAGGGGTGAGACCCAGTACTTC.

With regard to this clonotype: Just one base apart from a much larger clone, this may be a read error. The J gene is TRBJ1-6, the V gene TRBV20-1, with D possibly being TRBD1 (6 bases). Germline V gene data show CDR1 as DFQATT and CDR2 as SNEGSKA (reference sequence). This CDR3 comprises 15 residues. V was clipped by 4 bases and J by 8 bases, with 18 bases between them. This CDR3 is CSATPTGQWDSPLHF. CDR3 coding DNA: TGCAGTGCTACCCCGACAGGACAATGGGATTCACCCCTCCACTTT.

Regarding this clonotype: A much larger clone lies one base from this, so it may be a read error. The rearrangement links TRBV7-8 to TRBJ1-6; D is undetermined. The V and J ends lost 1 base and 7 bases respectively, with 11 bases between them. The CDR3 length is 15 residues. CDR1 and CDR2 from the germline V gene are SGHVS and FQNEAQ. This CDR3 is CASSLVMGENSPLHF. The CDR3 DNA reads TGTGCCAGCAGCTTAGTCATGGGAGAAAATTCACCCCTCCACTTT.

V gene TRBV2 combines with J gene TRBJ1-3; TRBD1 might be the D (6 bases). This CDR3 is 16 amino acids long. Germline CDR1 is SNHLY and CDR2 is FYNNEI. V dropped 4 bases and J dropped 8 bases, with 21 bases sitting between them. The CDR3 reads CASSGLWGARGYTIYF. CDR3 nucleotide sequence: TGTGCCAGCAGTGGGCTTTGGGGGGCAAGAGGCTACACCATATATTTT. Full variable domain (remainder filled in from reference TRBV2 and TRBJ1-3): EPEVTQTPSHQVTQMGQEVILRCVPISNHLYFYWYRQILGQKVEFLVSFYNNEISEKSEIFDDQFSVERPDGSNFTLKIRSTKLEDSAMYFCASSGLWGARGYTIYFGEGSWLTVV.

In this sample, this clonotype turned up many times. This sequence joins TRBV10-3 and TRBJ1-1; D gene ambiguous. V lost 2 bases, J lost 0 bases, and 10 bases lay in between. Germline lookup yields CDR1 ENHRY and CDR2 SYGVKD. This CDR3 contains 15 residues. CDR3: CAISEGGKMNTEAFF. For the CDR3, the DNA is TGTGCCATCAGTGAGGGAGGGAAAATGAACACTGAAGCTTTCTTT.

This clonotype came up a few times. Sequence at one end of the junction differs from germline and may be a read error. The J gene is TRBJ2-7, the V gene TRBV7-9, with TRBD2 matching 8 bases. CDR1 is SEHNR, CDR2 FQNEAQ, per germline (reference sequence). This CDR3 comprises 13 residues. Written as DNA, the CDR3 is TGCGCCAGCAGCCAAGTACTAGCGGACGAGCAGTACTTC. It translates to CASSQVLADEQYF.

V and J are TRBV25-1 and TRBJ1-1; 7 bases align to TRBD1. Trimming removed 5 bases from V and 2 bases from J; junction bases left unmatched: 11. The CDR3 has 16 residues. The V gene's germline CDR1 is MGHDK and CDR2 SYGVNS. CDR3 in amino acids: CASSYTPGTDNTEAFF. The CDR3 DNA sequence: TGTGCCAGCAGTTACACTCCAGGGACAGACAACACTGAAGCTTTCTTT.

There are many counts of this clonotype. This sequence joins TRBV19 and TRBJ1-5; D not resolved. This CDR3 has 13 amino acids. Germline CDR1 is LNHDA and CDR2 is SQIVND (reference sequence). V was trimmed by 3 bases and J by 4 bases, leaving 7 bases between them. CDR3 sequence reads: CASSMMGNQPQHF. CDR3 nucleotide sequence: TGTGCCAGTAGTATGATGGGTAATCAGCCCCAGCATTTT.

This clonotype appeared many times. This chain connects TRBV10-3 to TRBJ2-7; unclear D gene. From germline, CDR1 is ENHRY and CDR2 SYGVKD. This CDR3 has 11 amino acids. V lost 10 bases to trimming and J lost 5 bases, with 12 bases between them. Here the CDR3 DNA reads TGTGCCACCTCCGGTTCCAACGAGCAGTACTTC. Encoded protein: CATSGSNEQYF.